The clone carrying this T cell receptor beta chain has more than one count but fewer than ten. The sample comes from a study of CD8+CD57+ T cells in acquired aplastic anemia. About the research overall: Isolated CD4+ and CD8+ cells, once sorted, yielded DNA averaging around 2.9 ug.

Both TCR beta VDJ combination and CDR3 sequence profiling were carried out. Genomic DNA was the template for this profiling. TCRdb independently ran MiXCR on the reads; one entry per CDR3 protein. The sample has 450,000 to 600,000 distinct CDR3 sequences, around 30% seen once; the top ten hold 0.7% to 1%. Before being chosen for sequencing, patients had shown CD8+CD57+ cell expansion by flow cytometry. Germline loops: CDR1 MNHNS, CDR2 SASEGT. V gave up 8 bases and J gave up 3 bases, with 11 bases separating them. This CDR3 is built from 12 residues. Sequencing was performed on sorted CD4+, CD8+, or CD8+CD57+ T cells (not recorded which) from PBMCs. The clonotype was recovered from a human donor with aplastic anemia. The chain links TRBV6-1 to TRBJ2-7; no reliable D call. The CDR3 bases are TGTGCCAGCGGACGACCGGTCTACGAGCAGTACTTC. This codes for CASGRPVYEQYF.